One sample yielded the 24 T cell receptor beta chains listed below, sequenced in a study of blood T cell repertoires in COVID-19. The method was immunoSEQ multiplex PCR; TCRdb's version includes in-frame clones alone and lacks a portion of them. The table records fewer than 500,000 clones, 87% of them present only once. The specimen sequenced was PBMCs or T cells enriched from blood (not recorded which). Receptors were obtained from a woman under 30 who had recovered from COVID-19.

The V call is TRBV5-1, the J call TRBJ1-2; 7 bases match TRBD1. The germline V gene has CDR1 SGHRS and CDR2 YFSETQ. V was pared by 4 bases and J by 8 bases, with 17 bases of the junction left unmatched. The CDR3 has 16 residues. CDR3 sequence: CASSRSLQGPVGGYTF. CDR3 coding DNA: TGCGCCAGCAGCCGAAGCCTACAGGGGCCTGTCGGGGGCTACACCTTC.

The rearrangement links TRBV28 to TRBJ1-2, with D uncertain. The CDR3 consists of 13 residues. V lost 2 bases and J lost 5, with 9 bases in between. Germline V gives CDR1 MDHEN, CDR2 SYDVKM. CDR3 loop: CASSLRGKYGYTF. In DNA form, the CDR3 reads TGTGCCAGCAGTTTAAGAGGGAAGTATGGCTACACCTTC.

CDR3 residues: CASGLGGNNEQFF. CDR3 in DNA: TGTGCTAGTGGTTTGGGAGGGAACAATGAGCAGTTCTTC. This sequence joins TRBV12-5 and TRBJ2-1, with a tentative D call TRBD2 (5 bases). CDR1 and CDR2 from the germline V gene are LGHNT and FRNRAP. Trimming stripped 1 base from V and 5 bases from J, with 6 bases between. The CDR3 is 13 residues long.

The gene calls are TRBV2 and TRBJ1-2; D uncertain. The V gene lost 8 bases and the J gene lost 1 base, with 20 bases spanning the gap. This CDR3 spans 16 amino acids. The V gene's germline CDR1 is SNHLY and CDR2 FYNNEI. CDR3 in DNA: TGTGCCAGCGAGGCGGTTACTCCTTATCTTAACTATGGCTACACCTTC. Its protein product is CASEAVTPYLNYGYTF.

This chain joins TRBV5-1 and TRBJ1-1; tentative D call: TRBD1 (6 bases). The CDR3 extends over 15 amino acids. V was shortened by 0 bases and J by 3 bases, with 12 bases between the two germline ends. The germline V gene has CDR1 SGHRS and CDR2 YFSETQ. The CDR3 sequence: CASSLEGDMDTEAFF. The DNA of the CDR3 is TGCGCCAGCAGCTTGGAGGGGGATATGGACACTGAAGCTTTCTTT.

The sample holds one count of this clone. DNA of the CDR3: TGTGCCAGCAGCTTTGAACCTAGGGGCACCGGGGAGCTGTTTTTT. The encoded protein is CASSFEPRGTGELFF. The chain is built from TRBV5-4 and TRBJ2-2; D possibly corresponds to TRBD1 (5 bases). Germline V gene sequence: CDR1 SGHNT, CDR2 YYREEE (reference sequence). The ends were cut back, 2 bases at V and 4 bases at J, with 12 bases in the middle. This CDR3 spans 15 amino acids.

V is TRBV7-6 and J is TRBJ2-7, with D perhaps matching TRBD2 (5 bases). With 5 bases removed from V and 3 bases from J, the gap between germline ends came to 17 bases. The CDR3 contains 15 residues. Germline CDR1 and CDR2: SGHVS and FNYEAQ. CDR3 in amino acids: CASSLTRGQNYEQYF. The CDR3 DNA follows: TGTGCCAGCAGCCTCACCCGCGGGCAGAACTACGAGCAGTACTTC.

This clone was seen a handful of times. The chain uses TRBV5-1 and TRBJ1-2; TRBD1 aligns across 7 bases. The length of the CDR3 is 13 residues. The ends lost 0 bases at V and 8 bases at J; junction bases unmatched: 4. Per germline, CDR1 SGHRS and CDR2 YFSETQ. In DNA form, the CDR3 reads TGCGCCAGCAGCTTGGGTGAGACAGGGGGCTACACCTTC. Protein product: CASSLGETGGYTF.

The chain is built from TRBV28 and TRBJ1-2, with 9 bases that match TRBD1. The CDR3 consists of 17 residues. Looked up from germline, CDR1 is MDHEN and CDR2 is SYDVKM. V shed 1 base, J shed 8 bases, and the junction held 14 bases outside the gene matches. The CDR3 protein is CASSLYAGTGPSSGYTF. As DNA, the CDR3 is TGTGCCAGCAGTTTATATGCCGGGACAGGGCCTTCCTCCGGCTACACCTTC.

The chain has TRBV5-4 and TRBJ2-1; 9 positions agree with TRBD2. Unmatched junction bases numbered 9, after V lost 4 bases and J lost 4 bases. This CDR3 spans 16 amino acids. Germline CDR1 SGHNT, CDR2 YYREEE (reference sequence). The CDR3 nucleotides read TGTGCCAGCAGCAAGGAGCGGGGGGCGGGATACAATGAGCAGTTCTTC. Translation gives CASSKERGAGYNEQFF.

This chain connects TRBV5-1 to TRBJ1-1; possibly TRBD1 for D (6 bases). Trimming removed 0 bases from V and 2 bases from J, with 17 bases in between. This CDR3 is 17 amino acids long. Germline CDR1 is SGHRS and CDR2 is YFSETQ. DNA of the CDR3: TGCGCCAGCAGCTTGGCTCGGGCAGGGGAAGATAACACTGAAGCTTTCTTT. Residues: CASSLARAGEDNTEAFF.

This chain links TRBV30 with TRBJ1-6; D is uncertain. The CDR3 is made up of 13 amino acids. Germline CDR1 reads GTSNPN; CDR2 reads SVGIG (reference sequence). V lost 1 base and J 8 bases, leaving 9 bases between the germline ends. In DNA, the CDR3 is TGTGCCTGGAGTGCCGAAATAGATTCACCCCTCCACTTT. It is translated as CAWSAEIDSPLHF.

The rearrangement uses TRBV5-1 and TRBJ2-7; TRBD1 is a possible D gene (6 bases). From germline, CDR1 is SGHRS and CDR2 YFSETQ. Trimming removed 4 bases at V and 7 bases at J, with 21 bases between. The CDR3 has 15 amino acids. The CDR3 nucleotides read TGCGCCAGCAGCCGGACGGCATCAGGGGTTAGGGAGCAGTACTTC. It is translated as CASSRTASGVREQYF.

This chain joins TRBV6-5 and TRBJ1-1; maybe TRBD1 (5 bases). Germline-derived CDR1 and CDR2 are MNHEY and SVGAGI. V was trimmed by 6 bases and J by 7 bases, leaving 12 bases between them. This CDR3 is 12 amino acids long. Here the CDR3 reads CASSLLGGEAFF. In DNA form, the CDR3 reads TGTGCCAGCAGCCTACTGGGGGGTGAAGCTTTCTTT.

The chain joins TRBV15 to TRBJ2-5; TRBD2 aligns across 13 bases. V lost 4 bases to trimming and J lost 3 bases; unmatched junction nucleotides: 5. Germline CDR1 and CDR2: LNHNV and YYDKDF (reference sequence). The CDR3 loop spans 16 amino acids. The DNA of the CDR3 is TGTGCCACCAGCACGGGGACTAGCGGGACAGAAGAGACCCAGTACTTC. Translation gives CATSTGTSGTEETQYF.

The chain employs TRBV19 and TRBJ1-3; a weak D match, TRBD1 (6 bases). The ends were cut back, 4 bases at V and 0 bases at J, with 13 bases in the middle. The germline V gene encodes CDR1 LNHDA and CDR2 SQIVND (reference sequence). CDR3 length equals 16 residues. CDR3 protein: CASSRQAENSGNTIYF. In DNA form, the CDR3 reads TGTGCCAGTAGTAGACAGGCCGAGAACTCTGGAAACACCATATATTTT.

Note on this clone: In the same sample, other DNA sequences code for this CDR3. This chain links TRBV30 with TRBJ1-1; no clear D gene. Between the trimmed V and J ends, which lost 1 base and 0 bases, there was a span of 6 bases. Germline CDR1 GTSNPN, CDR2 SVGIG (reference sequence). The CDR3 spans 13 residues. CDR3 region: CAWSEGVNTEAFF. CDR3 nucleotide sequence: TGTGCCTGGAGTGAGGGAGTGAACACTGAAGCTTTCTTT.

The chain couples TRBV30 to TRBJ1-2; tentatively, D is TRBD1 (5 bases). V lost 3 bases to trimming and J lost 5 bases, with 13 bases between them. The germline V gene encodes CDR1 GTSNPN and CDR2 SVGIG (reference sequence). CDR3 length: 13 amino acids. The CDR3 region is CAWSARGEYGYTF. The CDR3 bases are TGTGCCTGGAGCGCCCGGGGGGAATATGGCTACACCTTC. The entire variable domain, with the rest obtained from reference TRBV30 and TRBJ1-2, is as follows: SQTIHQWPATLVQPVGSPLSLECTVEGTSNPNLYWYRQAAGRGLQLLFYSVGIGQISSEVPQNLSASRPQDRQFILSSKKLLLSDSGFYLCAWSARGEYGYTFGSGTRLTVV.

This clone was observed a few times. The chain carries TRBV5-1 and TRBJ1-1; D gene unclear. V was pared by 1 base and J by 2 bases, with 9 bases between. The CDR3 is made up of 14 amino acids. Germline V gives CDR1 SGHRS, CDR2 YFSETQ. CDR3 amino acids: CASSLYRTNTEAFF. CDR3 sequence (DNA): TGCGCCAGCAGCTTGTACAGAACCAACACTGAAGCTTTCTTT.

The chain has TRBV29-1 and TRBJ1-6; 10 bases fit TRBD1. CDR1 and CDR2 (germline): SQVTM, ANQGSEA. V trimming: 4 bases; J trimming: 10 bases; junction bases outside the gene matches: 1. The CDR3 length is 12 residues. As DNA, the CDR3 is TGCAGCGTTGGGACAGGGGGATCACCCCTCCACTTT. Translated: CSVGTGGSPLHF.

The chain is built from TRBV30 and TRBJ1-2, with 11 bases lining up with TRBD1. The ends lost 0 bases at V and 2 bases at J; junction bases unmatched: 8. CDR3 length equals 17 residues. In germline, CDR1 is GTSNPN, CDR2 SVGIG (reference sequence). The CDR3: CAWSVTGQGATNYGYTF. The CDR3 DNA reads as TGTGCCTGGAGTGTGACCGGACAGGGGGCGACAAACTATGGCTACACCTTC.

This clone was detected once. Other DNA sequences within the sample encode an identical CDR3. The genes are TRBV7-9 and TRBJ2-5, with D tentatively TRBD2 (5 bases). Germline CDR1 is SEHNR and CDR2 is FQNEAQ (reference sequence). Trimming cost V 2 bases and J 3 bases, with 7 bases left between them. The CDR3 covers 13 residues. CDR3 coding DNA: TGTGCCAGCAGCTTATCCGGGGAAGAGACCCAGTACTTC. Translated: CASSLSGEETQYF.

This chain connects TRBV28 to TRBJ2-1, with 10 bases lining up with TRBD1. This CDR3 is built from 16 residues. CDR1 is MDHEN, CDR2 SYDVKM, per germline. V gave up 3 bases and J gave up 6 bases; unmatched junction bases: 8. As DNA, the CDR3 is TGTGCCAGCAGTTTTTCGGACAGGGGGTTGGTCAATGAGCAGTTCTTC. Translating gives CASSFSDRGLVNEQFF. The full variable domain, completed using reference TRBV28 and TRBJ2-1, is DVKVTQSSRYLVKRTGEKVFLECVQDMDHENMFWYRQDPGLGLRLIYFSYDVKMKEKGDIPEGYSVSREKKERFSLILESASTNQTSMYLCASSFSDRGLVNEQFFGPGTRLTVL.

J is TRBJ1-5 and V is TRBV12-3 or TRBV12-4; D unresolved. This CDR3 has 13 residues. The V and J ends lost 6 bases and 0 bases respectively, with 6 bases between them. Here the CDR3 DNA reads TGTGCCAGCAGGCGGGGTAGCAATCAGCCCCAGCATTTT. This codes for CASRRGSNQPQHF.